This TCR beta chain was obtained from a study of regulatory T cells in long-lasting Graves disease. As for the study in general: Graves' patients, diagnosed recently, had received antithyroid drugs under 3 months.

CDR3-region Arm-PCR and iRepertoire HTBI primers produced the TCR beta libraries. MiXCR, run by TCRdb on the multiplex PCR reads, gives a single entry per CDR3 protein. Of 400,000 to 550,000 distinct CDR3 sequences listed, approximately 16% are singletons. Germline loops: CDR1 WSHSY, CDR2 SAAADI. The CDR3 is 14 residues long. V gave up 4 bases and J gave up 2 bases, with 9 bases separating them. The time point is: newly diagnosed GD, antithyroid drugs for less than 3 months. Following extraction of RNA from PBMCs, that RNA was used to make the TCR library. These data also featured in a second study, about T cells in Graves' hyperthyroidism and ophthalmopathy.

This chain links TRBV10-2 with TRBJ1-5; D perhaps matches TRBD1 (6 bases). The clonotype was recovered from a woman aged 30 to 39 with Graves disease. Sequences were derived from peripheral blood mononuclear cells (PBMCs), sampled at new diagnosis, from a patient treated with antithyroid drugs. The CDR3 DNA reads TGCGCCAGCAGTGGGGGGCGAGGCAATCAGCCCCAGCATTTT. Translated: CASSGGRGNQPQHF.